Presented here are 6 T cell receptor beta chains from one specimen sequenced in a study of shared clonotypes between healthy human individuals. The assay was immunoSEQ multiplex PCR, and TCRdb's table has in-frame clones only and misses some. The sample lists about a million clones, approximately 77% occurring once. The specimen was memory CD4+ T cells from PBMCs. The subset here: CD45RA-negative fraction. These receptors were collected from a man between 18 and 29 years old in good health. Some clones in this sample may be carry-over from other donors' samples.

The V and J genes are TRBV7-9 and TRBJ2-5, with 7 bases fitting TRBD2. CDR1 is SEHNR, CDR2 FQNEAQ, per germline (reference sequence). The CDR3 contains 16 residues. V gave up 4 bases and J gave up 5 bases; unmatched junction bases: 13. The CDR3 loop is CASSWKPGGSVETQYF. CDR3 nucleotides: TGTGCCAGCAGCTGGAAGCCTGGCGGGAGTGTTGAGACCCAGTACTTC.

This chain links TRBV4-3 with TRBJ2-6, with 7 bases aligning to TRBD1. The germline CDR1 and CDR2 sequences are LGHNA and YSLEER. The V segment lost 4 bases and the J segment 4 bases; nucleotides outside the gene matches: 19. There are 20 residues in the CDR3. The CDR3 sequence is CASSPNPRATQGSGANVLTF. The CDR3 DNA is TGCGCCAGCAGCCCCAATCCCAGAGCCACACAGGGGTCAGGGGCCAACGTCCTGACTTTC.

The chain links TRBV6-1 to TRBJ1-2; D remains unclear. Trimming took 6 bases from V and 8 from J, leaving 13 bases between them. The germline V gene encodes CDR1 MNHNS and CDR2 SASEGT. This CDR3 has 12 residues. CDR3 residues: CASREPGNGYTF. The CDR3, as DNA: TGTGCCAGCAGGGAGCCGGGGAACGGCTACACCTTC.

The V gene is TRBV5-1, the J gene TRBJ2-7; 7 nucleotides align to TRBD1. With V trimmed by 3 bases and J by 6 bases, 9 bases remained unmatched. Germline CDR1 reads SGHRS; CDR2 reads YFSETQ. CDR3 length: 14 residues. Here the CDR3 reads CASSSLTGTPEQYF. CDR3 coding DNA: TGCGCCAGCAGCTCACTGACAGGGACACCCGAGCAGTACTTC.

The chain combines TRBV18 with TRBJ2-6; D might be TRBD2 (5 bases). The CDR3 is made up of 16 amino acids. Germline-derived CDR1 and CDR2 are KGHSH and LQKENI. Trimming pared 1 base from V and 4 bases from J, leaving 11 bases between. CDR3 coding DNA: TGTGCCAGCTCACCACAGAGGGTCGCCGGGGCCAACGTCCTGACTTTC. Translated, it gives CASSPQRVAGANVLTF.

J is TRBJ1-3 and V is TRBV6-5; D unresolved. The CDR3 sequence is 13 residues long. V was clipped by 0 bases and J by 7 bases, with 7 bases between them. Germline V gene data show CDR1 as MNHEY and CDR2 as SVGAGI. The CDR3 DNA reads TGTGCCAGCAGTTACTCCGGAAGGAACACCATATATTTT. Translated, it gives CASSYSGRNTIYF.